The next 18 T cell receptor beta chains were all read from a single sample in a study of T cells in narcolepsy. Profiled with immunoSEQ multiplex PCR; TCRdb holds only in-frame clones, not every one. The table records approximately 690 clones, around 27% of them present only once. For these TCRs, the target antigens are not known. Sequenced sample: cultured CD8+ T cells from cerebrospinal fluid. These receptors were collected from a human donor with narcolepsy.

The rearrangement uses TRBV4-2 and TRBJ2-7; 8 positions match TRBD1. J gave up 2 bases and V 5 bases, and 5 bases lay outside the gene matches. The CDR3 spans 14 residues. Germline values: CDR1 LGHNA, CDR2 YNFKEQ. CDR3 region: CASSTTGAPYEQYF. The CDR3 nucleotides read TGTGCCAGCAGCACGACAGGGGCTCCCTACGAGCAGTACTTC.

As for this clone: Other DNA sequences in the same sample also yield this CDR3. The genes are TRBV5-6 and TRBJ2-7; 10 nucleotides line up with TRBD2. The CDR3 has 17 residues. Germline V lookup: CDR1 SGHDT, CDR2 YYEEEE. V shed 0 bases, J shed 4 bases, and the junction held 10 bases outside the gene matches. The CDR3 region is CASSLGLAGDSGYEQYF. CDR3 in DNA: TGTGCCAGCAGCTTGGGGCTAGCGGGAGATTCAGGATACGAGCAGTACTTC.

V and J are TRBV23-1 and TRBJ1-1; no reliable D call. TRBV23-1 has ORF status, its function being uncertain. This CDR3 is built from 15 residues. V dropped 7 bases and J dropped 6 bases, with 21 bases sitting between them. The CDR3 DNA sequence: TGCGCCAGCACTCTAACCGGGCCCCGGAAACCTGAAGCTTTCTTT. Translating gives CASTLTGPRKPEAFF.

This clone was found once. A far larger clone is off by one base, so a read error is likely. The CDR3 here is CASSLTTADPPYEKYF. The CDR3 DNA sequence: TGCGCCAGCAGCCTCACTACAGCGGATCCTCCCTACGAGAAGTACTTC. The chain recombines TRBV4-1 with TRBJ2-7; tentatively, D is TRBD2 (5 bases). The germline gives CDR1 MGHRA, CDR2 YSYEKL. This CDR3 is built from 16 residues.

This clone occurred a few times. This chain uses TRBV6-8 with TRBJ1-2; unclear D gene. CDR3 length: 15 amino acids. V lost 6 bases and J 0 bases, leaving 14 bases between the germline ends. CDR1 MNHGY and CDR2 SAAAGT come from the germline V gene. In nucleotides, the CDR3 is TGTGCCAGCAGCCCTCAGCCGGGGTCTAACTATGGCTACACCTTC. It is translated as CASSPQPGSNYGYTF.

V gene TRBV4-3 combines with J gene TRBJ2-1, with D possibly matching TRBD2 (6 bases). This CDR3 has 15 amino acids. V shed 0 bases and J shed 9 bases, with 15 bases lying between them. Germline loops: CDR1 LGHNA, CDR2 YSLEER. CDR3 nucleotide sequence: TGCGCCAGCAGCCAAGACGGGAGAAAGGGTAGTGAGCAGTTCTTC. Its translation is CASSQDGRKGSEQFF.

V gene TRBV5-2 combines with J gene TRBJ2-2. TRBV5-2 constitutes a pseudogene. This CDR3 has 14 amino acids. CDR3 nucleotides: TGTGCCAGCAGCGAAGGGTTGAACACCGGGGAGCTGTTTTTT. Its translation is CASSEGLNTGELFF.

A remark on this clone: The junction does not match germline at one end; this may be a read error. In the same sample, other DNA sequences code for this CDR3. CDR3: CASSLAPGVGNTIYF. CDR3 sequence (DNA): TGTGCCAGCAGCTTAGCCCCCGGGGTTGGAAACACCATATATTTT. The gene calls are TRBV4-1 and TRBJ1-3; the D is unclear. CDR3 size: 15 residues. CDR1 MGHRA and CDR2 YSYEKL come from the germline V gene.

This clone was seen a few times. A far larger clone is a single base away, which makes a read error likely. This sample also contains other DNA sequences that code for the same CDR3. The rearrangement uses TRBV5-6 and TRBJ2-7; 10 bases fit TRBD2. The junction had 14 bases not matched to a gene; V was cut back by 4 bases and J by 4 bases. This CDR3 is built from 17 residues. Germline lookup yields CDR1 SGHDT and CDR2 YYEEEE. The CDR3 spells CASSLGLAGDSGYEQYF. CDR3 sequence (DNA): TGTGCCAGCAGCCTGGGGCTAGCGGGAGATTCAGGATACGAGCAGTACTTC.

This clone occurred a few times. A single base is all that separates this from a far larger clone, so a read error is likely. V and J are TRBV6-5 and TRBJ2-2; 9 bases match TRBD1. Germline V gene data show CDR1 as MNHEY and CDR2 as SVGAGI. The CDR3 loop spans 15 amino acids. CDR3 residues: CGSSYLTGGTGELFF. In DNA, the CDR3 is TGTGGCAGCAGTTACCTGACAGGGGGCACCGGGGAGCTGTTTTTT.

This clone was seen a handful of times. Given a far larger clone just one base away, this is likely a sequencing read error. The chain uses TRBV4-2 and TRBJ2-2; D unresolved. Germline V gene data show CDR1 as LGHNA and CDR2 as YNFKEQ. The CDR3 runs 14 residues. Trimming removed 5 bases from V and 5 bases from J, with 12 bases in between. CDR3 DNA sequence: TGTGCCAGCAGCGAAGGGTTGAAGACCGGGGAGCTGTTTTTT. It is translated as CASSEGLKTGELFF.

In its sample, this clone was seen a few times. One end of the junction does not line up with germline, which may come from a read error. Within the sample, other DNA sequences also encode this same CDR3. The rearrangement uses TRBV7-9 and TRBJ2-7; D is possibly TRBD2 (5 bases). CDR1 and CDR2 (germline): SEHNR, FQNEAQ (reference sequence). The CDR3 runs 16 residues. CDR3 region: CASSLTTADPPYEQYF. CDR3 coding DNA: TGCGCCAGCAGCCTCACTACAGCGGATCCTCCCTACGAGCAGTACTTC.

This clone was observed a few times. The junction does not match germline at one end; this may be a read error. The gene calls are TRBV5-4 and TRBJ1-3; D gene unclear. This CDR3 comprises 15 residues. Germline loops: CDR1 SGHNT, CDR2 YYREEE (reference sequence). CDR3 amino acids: CARSLAPGVGITIYF. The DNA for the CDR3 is TGTGCCAGGAGCTTAGCCCCCGGGGTTGGAATCACCATATATTTT.

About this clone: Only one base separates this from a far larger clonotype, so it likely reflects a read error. CDR3 sequence reads: CASSLTTADPPYEQYF. In nucleotides, the CDR3 is TGTGCCAGCAGCCTCACTACAGCGGATCCTCCCTACGAGCAGTACTTC. This sequence joins TRBV4-2 and TRBJ2-7; weak D call: TRBD2 (5 bases). CDR3 size: 16 residues. The V end lost 4 bases, the J end lost 2 bases, and 18 bases lay between the germline ends. Germline CDR1 reads LGHNA; CDR2 reads YNFKEQ.

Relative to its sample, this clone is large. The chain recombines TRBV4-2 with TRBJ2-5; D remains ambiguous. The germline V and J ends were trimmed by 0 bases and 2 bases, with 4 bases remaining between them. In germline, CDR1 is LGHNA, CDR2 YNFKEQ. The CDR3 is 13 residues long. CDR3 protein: CASSQDFQETQYF. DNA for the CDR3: TGTGCCAGCAGCCAAGACTTTCAAGAGACCCAGTACTTC.

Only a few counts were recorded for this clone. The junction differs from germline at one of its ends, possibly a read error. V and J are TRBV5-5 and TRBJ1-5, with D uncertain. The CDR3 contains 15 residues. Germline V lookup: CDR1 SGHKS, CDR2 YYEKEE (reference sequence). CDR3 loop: CASSQDRGVGQPQHF. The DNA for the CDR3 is TGCGCCAGCAGCCAAGATCGTGGGGTCGGGCAGCCCCAGCATTTT.

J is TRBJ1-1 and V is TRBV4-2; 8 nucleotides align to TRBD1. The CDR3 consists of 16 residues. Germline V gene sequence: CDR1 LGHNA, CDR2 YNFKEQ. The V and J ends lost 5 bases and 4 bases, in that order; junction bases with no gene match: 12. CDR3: CASSLELTGVGTEAFF. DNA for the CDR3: TGTGCCAGCAGCTTAGAACTGACAGGGGTCGGCACTGAAGCTTTCTTT.

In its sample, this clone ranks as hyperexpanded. The CDR3 sequence: CASSLSWTSGGATYEQYF. The DNA for the CDR3 is TGTGCCAGCAGTTTATCGTGGACTAGCGGGGGGGCTACCTACGAGCAGTACTTC. The J gene is TRBJ2-7, the V gene TRBV27; 15 nucleotides match TRBD2. The J segment lost 2 bases and the V segment lost 0 bases, leaving 5 bases of the junction unmatched. The CDR3 contains 18 residues. The V gene's germline CDR1 is MNHEY and CDR2 SMNVEV (reference sequence).